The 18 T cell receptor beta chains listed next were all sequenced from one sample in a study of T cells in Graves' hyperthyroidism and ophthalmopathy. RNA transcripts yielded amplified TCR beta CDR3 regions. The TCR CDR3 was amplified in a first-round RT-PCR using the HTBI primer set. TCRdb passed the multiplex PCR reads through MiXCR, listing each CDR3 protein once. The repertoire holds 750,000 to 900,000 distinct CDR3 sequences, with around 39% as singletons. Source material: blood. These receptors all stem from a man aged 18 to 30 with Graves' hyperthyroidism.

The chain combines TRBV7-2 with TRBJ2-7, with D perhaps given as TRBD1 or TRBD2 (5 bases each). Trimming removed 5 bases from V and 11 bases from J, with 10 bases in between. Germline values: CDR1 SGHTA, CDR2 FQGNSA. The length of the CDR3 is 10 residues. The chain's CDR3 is CASSPQGEYF. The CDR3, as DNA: TGTGCCAGCAGCCCTCAGGGAGAGTACTTC.

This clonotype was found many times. The CDR3 nucleotides read TGTGCCACCAGCAGAGAGAGGGACGCCGGGGAGCTGTTTTTT. Translated: CATSRERDAGELFF. The V gene is TRBV15, the J gene TRBJ2-2, with D perhaps assigned TRBD1 or TRBD2 (5 bases each). CDR3 length: 14 residues. V was shortened by 0 bases and J by 6 bases, with 8 bases between the two germline ends. Germline V gene lookup returns CDR1 LNHNV and CDR2 YYDKDF (reference sequence). The full variable domain, with the rest looked up from reference TRBV15 and TRBJ2-2, is DAMVIQNPRYQVTQFGKPVTLSCSQTLNHNVMYWYQQKSSQAPKLLFHYYDKDFNNEADTPDNFQSRRPNTSFCFLDIRSPGLGDTAMYLCATSRERDAGELFFGEGSRLTVL.

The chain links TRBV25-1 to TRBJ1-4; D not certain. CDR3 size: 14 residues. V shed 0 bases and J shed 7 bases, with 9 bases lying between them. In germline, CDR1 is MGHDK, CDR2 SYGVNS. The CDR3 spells CASSEYQKGEKLFF. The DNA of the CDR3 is TGTGCCAGCAGTGAATATCAAAAAGGTGAAAAACTGTTTTTT.

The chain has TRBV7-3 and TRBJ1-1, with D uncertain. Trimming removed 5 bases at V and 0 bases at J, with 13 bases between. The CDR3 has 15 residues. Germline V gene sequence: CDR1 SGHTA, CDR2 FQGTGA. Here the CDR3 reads CASSPPVLMNTEAFF. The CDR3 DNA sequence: TGTGCCAGCAGCCCCCCAGTTCTTATGAACACTGAAGCTTTCTTT.

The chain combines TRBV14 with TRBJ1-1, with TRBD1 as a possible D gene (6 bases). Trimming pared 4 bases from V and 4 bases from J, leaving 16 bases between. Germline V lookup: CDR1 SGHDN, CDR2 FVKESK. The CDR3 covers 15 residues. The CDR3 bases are TGTGCCAGCAGCCCCTTGCCTCGAGGGGGCACTGAAGCTTTCTTT. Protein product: CASSPLPRGGTEAFF. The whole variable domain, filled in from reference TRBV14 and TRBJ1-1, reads EAGVTQFPSHSVIEKGQTVTLRCDPISGHDNLYWYRRVMGKEIKFLLHFVKESKQDESGMPNNRFLAERTGGTYSTLKVQPAELEDSGVYFCASSPLPRGGTEAFFGQGTRLTVV.

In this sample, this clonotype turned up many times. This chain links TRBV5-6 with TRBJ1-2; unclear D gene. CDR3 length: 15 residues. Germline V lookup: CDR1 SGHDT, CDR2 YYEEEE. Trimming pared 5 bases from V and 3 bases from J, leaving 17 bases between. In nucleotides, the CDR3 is TGTGCCAGCAGAATCCGAGACGCAGGATACTATGGCTACACCTTC. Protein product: CASRIRDAGYYGYTF.

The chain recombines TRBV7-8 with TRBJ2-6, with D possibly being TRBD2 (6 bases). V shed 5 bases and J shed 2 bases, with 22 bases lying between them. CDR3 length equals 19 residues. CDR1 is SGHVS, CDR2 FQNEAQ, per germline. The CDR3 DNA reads TGTGCCAGCAGCCCAAACCCGGGGCGGGAAGGGCCTGGGGCCAACGTCCTGACTTTC. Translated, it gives CASSPNPGREGPGANVLTF.

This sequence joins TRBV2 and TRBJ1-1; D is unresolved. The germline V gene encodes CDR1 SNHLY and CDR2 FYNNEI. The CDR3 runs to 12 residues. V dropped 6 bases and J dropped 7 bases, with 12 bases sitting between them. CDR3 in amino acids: CASSQFNDEAFF. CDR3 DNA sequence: TGTGCCAGCAGCCAGTTCAACGATGAAGCTTTCTTT. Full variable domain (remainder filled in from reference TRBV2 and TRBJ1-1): EPEVTQTPSHQVTQMGQEVILRCVPISNHLYFYWYRQILGQKVEFLVSFYNNEISEKSEIFDDQFSVERPDGSNFTLKIRSTKLEDSAMYFCASSQFNDEAFFGQGTRLTVV.

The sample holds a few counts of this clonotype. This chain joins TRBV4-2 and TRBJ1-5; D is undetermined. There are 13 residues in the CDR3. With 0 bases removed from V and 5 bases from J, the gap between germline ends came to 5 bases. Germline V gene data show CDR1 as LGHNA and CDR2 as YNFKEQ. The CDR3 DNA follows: TGTGCCAGCAGCCAAGATATGGATCAGCCCCAGCATTTT. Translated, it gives CASSQDMDQPQHF.

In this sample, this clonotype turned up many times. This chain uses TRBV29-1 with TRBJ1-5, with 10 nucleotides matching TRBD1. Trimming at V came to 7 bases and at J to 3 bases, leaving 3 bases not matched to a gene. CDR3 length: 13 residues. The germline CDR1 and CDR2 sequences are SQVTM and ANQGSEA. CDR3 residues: CSAGTGDNQPQHF. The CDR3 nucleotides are TGCAGCGCCGGGACAGGGGACAATCAGCCCCAGCATTTT.

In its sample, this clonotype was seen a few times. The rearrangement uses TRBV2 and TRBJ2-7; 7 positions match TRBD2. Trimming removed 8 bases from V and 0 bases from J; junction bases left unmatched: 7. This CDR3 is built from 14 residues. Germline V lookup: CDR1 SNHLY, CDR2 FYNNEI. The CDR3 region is CASLGSGPSYEQYF. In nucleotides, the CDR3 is TGTGCCAGCCTCGGTAGCGGGCCCTCCTACGAGCAGTACTTC.

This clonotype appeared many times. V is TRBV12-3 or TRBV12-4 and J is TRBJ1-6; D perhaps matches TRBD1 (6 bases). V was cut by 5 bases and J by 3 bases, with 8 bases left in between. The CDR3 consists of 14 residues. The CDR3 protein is CASSTDSYNSPLHF. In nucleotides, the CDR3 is TGTGCCAGCAGTACGGACAGCTATAATTCACCCCTCCACTTT.

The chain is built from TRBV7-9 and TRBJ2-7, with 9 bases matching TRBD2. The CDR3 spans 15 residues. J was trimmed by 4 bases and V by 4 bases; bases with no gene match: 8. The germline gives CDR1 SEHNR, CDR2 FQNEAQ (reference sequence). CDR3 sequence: CASSSSLAGYYEQYF. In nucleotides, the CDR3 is TGTGCCAGCAGCTCCTCTCTAGCGGGATATTACGAGCAGTACTTC.

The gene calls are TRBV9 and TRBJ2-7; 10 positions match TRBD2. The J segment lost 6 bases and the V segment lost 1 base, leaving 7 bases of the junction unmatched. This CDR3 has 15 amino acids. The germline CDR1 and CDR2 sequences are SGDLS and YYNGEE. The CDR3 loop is CASSVRGLAEGEQYF. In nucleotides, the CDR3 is TGTGCCAGCAGCGTACGAGGACTAGCGGAAGGCGAGCAGTACTTC.

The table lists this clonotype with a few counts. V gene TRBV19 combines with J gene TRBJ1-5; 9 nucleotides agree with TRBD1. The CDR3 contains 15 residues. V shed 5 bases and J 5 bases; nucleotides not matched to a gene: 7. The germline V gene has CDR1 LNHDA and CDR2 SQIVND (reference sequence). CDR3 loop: CASSLWDRDDQPQHF. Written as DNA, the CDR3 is TGTGCCAGTAGTCTCTGGGACAGGGATGATCAGCCCCAGCATTTT.

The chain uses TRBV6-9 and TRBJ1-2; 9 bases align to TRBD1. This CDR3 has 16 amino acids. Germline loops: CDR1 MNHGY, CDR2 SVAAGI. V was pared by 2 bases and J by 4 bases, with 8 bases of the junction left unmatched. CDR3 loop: CASSYPGTGIVYGYTF. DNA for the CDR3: TGTGCCAGCAGTTATCCCGGGACAGGGATCGTCTATGGCTACACCTTC.

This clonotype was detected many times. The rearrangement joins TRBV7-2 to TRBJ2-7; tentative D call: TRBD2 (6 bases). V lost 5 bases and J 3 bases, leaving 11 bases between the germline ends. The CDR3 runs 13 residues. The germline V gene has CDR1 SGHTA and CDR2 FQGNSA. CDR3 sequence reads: CASSDGTDYEQYF. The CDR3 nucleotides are TGTGCCAGCAGCGATGGGACTGACTACGAGCAGTACTTC. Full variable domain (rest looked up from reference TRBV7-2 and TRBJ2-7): GAGVSQSPSNKVTEKGKDVELRCDPISGHTALYWYRQSLGQGLEFLIYFQGNSAPDKSGLPSDRFSAERTGGSVSTLTIQRTQQEDSAVYLCASSDGTDYEQYFGPGTRLTVT.

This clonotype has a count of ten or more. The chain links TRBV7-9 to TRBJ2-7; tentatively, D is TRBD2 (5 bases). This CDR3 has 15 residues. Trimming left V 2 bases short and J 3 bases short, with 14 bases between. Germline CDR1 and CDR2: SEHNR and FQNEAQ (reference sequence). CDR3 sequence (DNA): TGTGCCAGCAGCTTATGGCTAGCCGATTACTACGAGCAGTACTTC. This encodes CASSLWLADYYEQYF.